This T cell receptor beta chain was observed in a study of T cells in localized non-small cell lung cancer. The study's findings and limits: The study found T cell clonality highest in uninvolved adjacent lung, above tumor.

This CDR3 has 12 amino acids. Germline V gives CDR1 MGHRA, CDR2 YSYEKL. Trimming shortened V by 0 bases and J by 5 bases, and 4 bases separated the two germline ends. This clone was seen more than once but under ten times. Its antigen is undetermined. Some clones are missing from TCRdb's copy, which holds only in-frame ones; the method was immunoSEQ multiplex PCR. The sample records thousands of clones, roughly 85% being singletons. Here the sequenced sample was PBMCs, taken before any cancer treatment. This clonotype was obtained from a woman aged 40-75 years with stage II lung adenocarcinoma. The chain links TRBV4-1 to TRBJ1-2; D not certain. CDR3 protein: CASSQEGYGYTF. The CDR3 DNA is TGCGCCAGCAGCCAAGAGGGATATGGCTACACCTTC.